This TCR beta chain was recorded in a study of cytomegalovirus exposure and HLA in healthy donors. The study's findings and limits: The number of N-insertions in an Asian-associated ancestry cluster was reportedly below the approximately 700-donor mean in a later analysis. Many donors shared some public TCRs, even though most TCR sequences were rare. Follow-up analysis found HLA locus-dependent TCR association rates, highest for DRB1 and lowest for HLA-C. Excluded were some V segments that proved indistinguishable, including TRBV6-2 and TRBV6-3.

Primers for the PCR totalled 60 Vbeta and 13 Jbeta. Profiled with immunoSEQ multiplex PCR; TCRdb holds only in-frame clones, not every one. The sample holds some 130,000 clones; around 79% are singletons and the top ten take more than 0.85%. Per the germline V gene, CDR1 is GTSNPN and CDR2 is SVGIG (reference sequence). The CDR3 loop spans 15 amino acids. Remarks on this clone: The antigen is unknown.

This chain connects TRBV30 to TRBJ2-5; D perhaps matches TRBD1 (6 bases). The J call is uncertain, as TRBJ2-7 better fits the DNA end. The sequence came from a man between 18 and 35 years old in good health and CMV-seronegative. Specimen: PBMCs. The CDR3 sequence: CAWSTKQGTRDEQYF. The CDR3 DNA reads TGTGCCTGGAGTACCAAACAGGGAACTAGGGACGAGCAGTACTTC.